This passage covers 3 T cell receptor beta chains from one sample sequenced in a study of T cells in Graves' hyperthyroidism and ophthalmopathy. Amplification of TCR beta CDR3 regions used RNA as the template. First-round RT-PCR targeting the TCR CDR3 was performed with the HTBI primer set. One entry per CDR3 protein results from TCRdb running MiXCR on the multiplex PCR reads. The data show some 180,000 distinct CDR3 sequences, 17% seen once. Sample: blood. Every receptor here comes from a woman aged 45-65 years with Graves' hyperthyroidism.

This clonotype showed up many times. The chain recombines TRBV5-5 with TRBJ1-2; D gene ambiguous. This CDR3 has 14 residues. Germline CDR1 is SGHKS and CDR2 is YYEKEE (reference sequence). Trimming removed 4 bases at V and 4 bases at J, with 14 bases between. The CDR3 coding sequence is TGTGCCAGCAGCCCGTCGTCTCTCCCCTATGGCTACACCTTC. It codes for CASSPSSLPYGYTF.

The chain combines TRBV7-6 with TRBJ2-3; D ambiguous. Germline values: CDR1 SGHVS, CDR2 FNYEAQ. V was cut by 5 bases and J by 1 base, with 13 bases left in between. CDR3 length equals 15 residues. The CDR3 sequence is CASSPHGSGTDTQYF. The CDR3 DNA reads as TGTGCCAGCAGCCCACACGGATCGGGCACAGATACGCAGTATTTT. Variable domain in full (rest from reference TRBV7-6 and TRBJ2-3): GAGVSQSPRYKVTKRGQDVALRCDPISGHVSLYWYRQALGQGPEFLTYFNYEAQQDKSGLPNDRFSAERPEGSISTLTIQRTEQRDSAMYRCASSPHGSGTDTQYFGPGTRLTVL.

This clonotype was recorded only once. A read error may explain this, as a much larger clone is one base away. The chain joins TRBV9 to TRBJ2-1; D possibly matches TRBD1 or TRBD2 (6 bases each). CDR3 length equals 16 residues. Trimming took 0 bases from V and 4 from J, leaving 14 bases between them. The germline gives CDR1 SGDLS, CDR2 YYNGEE. In DNA form, the CDR3 reads TGTGCCAGCAGCGTAGTAGGGGGGCCACCTTACAATGAGCAGTTCTTC. Its protein is CASSVVGGPPYNEQFF.